The rows below give T cell receptor beta chains drawn from one sample of a study of blood T cell repertoires in COVID-19. Measured with immunoSEQ multiplex PCR; TCRdb has only the in-frame clones, and not every one. Of a few hundred thousand clones in the sample, 86% were seen once. The source material was peripheral blood. Receptor source: a man older than 75 with acute or convalescent COVID-19. Each CDR3 is given with its conserved first and last residue. A D gene is named only where the DNA matches it firmly. Where a row states a size, it is once, few, many or the class of an expanded clone; other rows omit it.

clone_size	d_call	j_call	v_call	cdr3_aa	cdr3_nt
NA	TRBD1	TRBJ2-7	TRBV11-2	CASSPDRGNEQYF	TGTGCCAGCAGCCCTGACAGGGGGAATGAGCAGTACTTC
NA	NA	TRBJ2-3	TRBV3-1/TRBV3-2	CASRPFAGTDTQYF	TGTGCCAGCAGGCCCTTCGCCGGGACAGATACGCAGTATTTT
NA	TRBD1	TRBJ1-4	TRBV5-4	CASQGANSEKLFF	TGTGCCAGTCAGGGGGCGAATAGTGAAAAACTGTTTTTT
NA	TRBD2	TRBJ2-1	TRBV5-1	CASQGLSGGFDEQFF	TGCGCCAGCCAAGGATTGTCGGGAGGATTCGATGAGCAGTTCTTC
few	NA	TRBJ1-2	TRBV27	CASSPSGGARQIGYTF	TGTGCCAGCAGCCCCTCTGGGGGGGCGCGTCAAATTGGCTACACCTTC
NA	NA	TRBJ1-4	TRBV5-1	CASSFGATNEKLFF	TGCGCCAGCAGCTTCGGGGCAACTAATGAAAAACTGTTTTTT
NA	TRBD2	TRBJ2-7	TRBV3-1/TRBV3-2	CASSFWREGTYEQYF	TGTGCCAGCAGCTTTTGGCGGGAGGGCACCTACGAGCAGTACTTC
NA	TRBD1	TRBJ1-5	TRBV2	CASSVRRQGGFF	TGTGCCAGCAGTGTGAGGAGGCAGGGGGGATTTTTT
NA	NA	TRBJ2-7	TRBV10-1	CASPSRTRPSSEQYF	TGCGCCAGCCCCTCCCGGACACGACCATCCTCCGAGCAGTACTTC
NA	TRBD2	TRBJ2-1	TRBV3-1/TRBV3-2	CASSRYTSGSREQFF	TGTGCCAGCAGTCGATATACTAGCGGGAGCCGCGAGCAGTTCTTC
NA	NA	TRBJ1-1	TRBV6-5	CASVTRGGRNTEAFF	TGTGCCAGCGTCACAAGGGGGGGGCGAAACACTGAAGCTTTCTTT
NA	TRBD1	TRBJ1-5	TRBV5-6	CASSYWKGASNQPQHF	TGTGCCAGCAGCTACTGGAAGGGGGCGAGCAATCAGCCCCAGCATTTT
many	NA	TRBJ2-2	TRBV6-4	CASSDHRPMSGTGELFF	TGTGCCAGCAGTGATCACCGGCCCATGTCGGGCACCGGGGAGCTGTTTTTT
NA	NA	TRBJ2-5	TRBV7-3	CASSLIGAGTQYF	TGTGCCAGCAGCTTAATAGGAGCGGGGACCCAGTACTTC
NA	NA	TRBJ1-1	TRBV28	CASRAGPGVDEAFF	TGTGCCAGCAGAGCAGGACCCGGGGTTGATGAAGCTTTCTTT
NA	TRBD1	TRBJ1-4	TRBV6-2/TRBV6-3	CASSGTGGREKLFF	TGTGCCAGCAGCGGGACAGGGGGCCGGGAAAAACTGTTTTTT
NA	NA	TRBJ2-6	TRBV6-5	CASSSPGATWTF	TGTGCCAGCAGTTCCCCAGGTGCAACGTGGACTTTC
NA	NA	TRBJ2-4	TRBV5-4	CASSLAGGPKNIQYF	TGTGCCAGCAGCTTGGCCGGGGGACCCAAAAACATTCAGTACTTC
NA	NA	TRBJ1-1	TRBV18	CASSLGEQFRSEAFF	TGTGCCAGCTCCCTCGGGGAACAGTTCAGAAGTGAAGCTTTCTTT
NA	NA	TRBJ2-3	TRBV5-1	CASSGGQNTDTQYF	TGCGCCAGCAGCGGCGGACAGAACACAGATACGCAGTATTTT
NA	NA	TRBJ1-2	TRBV7-2	CASSLARLFTDYGYTF	TGTGCCAGCAGCTTAGCCAGGCTCTTTACGGACTATGGCTACACCTTC
NA	TRBD2	TRBJ2-1	TRBV2	CASSDLSGRMGNEQFF	TGTGCCAGCAGTGACCTCAGCGGGAGGATGGGGAATGAGCAGTTCTTC
NA	TRBD1	TRBJ2-7	TRBV19	CASSSTRQGNEQYF	TGTGCCAGTAGTTCCACGAGACAGGGTAACGAGCAGTACTTC
NA	NA	TRBJ1-1	TRBV6-1	CASSELTRNTEAFF	TGTGCCAGCAGTGAGTTGACAAGGAACACTGAAGCTTTCTTT
NA	TRBD1	TRBJ1-1	TRBV27	CASSPGTGTNTEAFF	TGTGCCAGCAGTCCAGGGACAGGGACGAACACTGAAGCTTTCTTT
NA	TRBD2	TRBJ2-3	TRBV19	CASTRLAGPTDTQYF	TGTGCCAGTACCAGACTAGCGGGACCCACAGATACGCAGTATTTT
NA	NA	TRBJ2-3	TRBV7-9	CASSLEQTTDTQYF	TGTGCCAGCAGCTTAGAACAGACCACAGATACGCAGTATTTT
NA	NA	TRBJ1-2	TRBV4-1	CASSPGSLTNYGYTF	TGCGCCAGCAGCCCTGGGAGCCTCACTAACTATGGCTACACCTTC
few	NA	TRBJ2-7	TRBV10-3	CAIREVGVREQYF	TGTGCCATCAGGGAGGTAGGAGTCCGCGAGCAGTACTTC
NA	NA	TRBJ1-3	TRBV7-9	CASSDSVASGNTIYF	TGTGCCAGCAGCGACAGCGTAGCTTCTGGAAACACCATATATTTT
once	NA	TRBJ2-1	TRBV19	CASKTGGLEEQFF	TGTGCCAGTAAGACGGGGGGCCTGGAGGAGCAGTTCTTC
once	NA	TRBJ1-1	TRBV5-1	CASSLGGVNTEAFF	TGCGCCAGCAGCTTGGGCGGGGTGAACACTGAAGCTTTCTTT
once	NA	TRBJ1-1	TRBV7-6	CASSLAWTVKRGTEAFF	TGTGCCAGCAGCTTAGCCTGGACAGTAAAAAGGGGGACTGAAGCTTTCTTT
NA	NA	TRBJ1-3	TRBV19	CASLRKGLPHGNTIYF	TGTGCCAGTCTCCGAAAGGGACTCCCGCACGGAAACACCATATATTTT
NA	TRBD1	TRBJ1-2	TRBV29-1	CSVARQGLNYGYTF	TGCAGCGTTGCCCGACAGGGCCTCAACTATGGCTACACCTTC
NA	TRBD2	TRBJ2-3	TRBV19	CASTGQRGRTDTQYF	TGTGCCAGTACGGGGCAGCGGGGGCGCACAGATACGCAGTATTTT
NA	NA	TRBJ1-2	TRBV27	CASSPSAGDGYTF	TGTGCCAGCAGTCCCTCCGCGGGGGATGGCTACACCTTC
NA	NA	TRBJ1-2	TRBV12-3/TRBV12-4	CASTPSRGYGYTF	TGTGCCAGCACCCCTTCGAGAGGGTATGGCTACACCTTC
NA	NA	TRBJ2-7	TRBV7-2	CASSLQIGTNFYEQYF	TGTGCCAGCAGCCTGCAAATCGGGACAAATTTCTACGAGCAGTACTTC
NA	NA	TRBJ1-4	TRBV5-6	CASTLLGLEKLFF	TGTGCCAGCACCCTCCTAGGCCTCGAAAAACTGTTTTTT
NA	NA	TRBJ1-5	TRBV5-8	CASSEGTNSWQPQHF	TGTGCCAGCAGCGAGGGAACTAATAGCTGGCAGCCCCAGCATTTT
NA	NA	TRBJ1-1	TRBV6-1	CASSEARFEAFF	TGTGCCAGCAGTGAAGCGCGATTTGAAGCTTTCTTT
few	NA	TRBJ1-2	TRBV3-1/TRBV3-2	CASSQETVTIDTLNYGYTF	TGTGCCAGCAGCCAAGAGACCGTAACGATTGACACCTTAAACTATGGCTACACCTTC
NA	NA	TRBJ1-1	TRBV5-8	CASTTQGPRRAEAFF	TGTGCCAGCACGACTCAGGGCCCCCGCCGGGCTGAAGCTTTCTTT
few	NA	TRBJ1-1	TRBV5-4	CASSFSFNSGNTEAFF	TGTGCCAGCAGCTTCTCATTTAACAGTGGCAACACTGAAGCTTTCTTT
NA	NA	TRBJ2-3	TRBV5-4	CASSLAGGGEYTQYF	TGTGCCAGCAGCTTGGCCGGAGGGGGGGAGTATACGCAGTATTTT
NA	TRBD1	TRBJ2-2	TRBV19	CASQGPTGGVTGELFF	TGTGCCAGTCAAGGCCCTACAGGGGGTGTCACCGGGGAGCTGTTTTTT
few	TRBD1	TRBJ1-2	TRBV7-2	CASSPRQGNYGYTF	TGTGCCAGCAGCCCTCGACAGGGGAACTATGGCTACACCTTC
NA	NA	TRBJ1-1	TRBV20-1	CSATSTFEAFF	TGCAGTGCTACCAGTACCTTTGAAGCTTTCTTT
NA	TRBD1	TRBJ1-1	TRBV7-9	CASMKGAGMNTEAFF	TGTGCCAGCATGAAGGGGGCAGGCATGAACACTGAAGCTTTCTTT
few	NA	TRBJ2-1	TRBV5-6	CASSSDTHNEQFF	TGTGCCAGCAGCTCAGACACACACAATGAGCAGTTCTTC
NA	TRBD1	TRBJ2-1	TRBV5-1	CASSLRPGTVSYNEQFF	TGCGCCAGCAGCTTGAGACCCGGGACAGTCTCCTACAATGAGCAGTTCTTC